This T cell receptor beta chain emerged from a study of OX40 agonist ivuxolimab in advanced cancers. Study-level information: Under the entry rules, prior anti-PD-1, anti-PD-L1 or anti-CTLA-4 therapy was allowed, and about 40% had some.

In the case of this clone: The antigen is undetermined.

From germline, CDR1 is MNHEY and CDR2 SMNVEV (reference sequence). J gave up 4 bases and V 5 bases, and 14 bases lay outside the gene matches. CDR3 length equals 16 residues. Points from the study as a whole: The antigens recognized by the expanded peripheral T cells, that is their antigen specificity, were not determined.

Measured with immunoSEQ multiplex PCR; TCRdb has only the in-frame clones, and not every one. Of about 58,000 clones in the sample, approximately 86% were seen once. This receptor was obtained from an adult with an advanced solid tumor such as melanoma, head and neck, liver or kidney cancer. V is TRBV27 and J is TRBJ2-7; 7 bases line up with TRBD1. This material consisted of CD4+ or CD8+ T cells sorted from blood, taken in a trial of the OX40 agonist ivuxolimab. As DNA, the CDR3 is TGTGCCAGCAGTCCCTCTCAGGGGGACCATCCTTACGAGCAGTACTTC. Its translation is CASSPSQGDHPYEQYF.